This entry concerns a single T cell receptor (beta chain). The entry originates in a study of T cell changes during pregnancy in multiple sclerosis. Germline CDR1 is SGHRS and CDR2 is YFSETQ. The germline V and J ends were trimmed by 4 bases and 0 bases, with 11 bases remaining between them. This CDR3 is 16 amino acids long. Clones were read by immunoSEQ multiplex PCR, and TCRdb kept only the in-frame ones, dropping some. Of approximately 37,000 clones listed, approximately 94% are singletons. The chain links TRBV5-1 to TRBJ1-6; unclear D gene. The sequencing here drew on CD4+ T cells from peripheral blood mononuclear cells, taken in the third trimester of pregnancy. The TCR was taken from a female donor with multiple sclerosis, enrolled in a pregnancy study. The CDR3: CASSPTLSSYNSPLHF. The CDR3, as DNA: TGCGCCAGCAGCCCGACATTGAGCTCCTATAATTCACCCCTCCACTTT.